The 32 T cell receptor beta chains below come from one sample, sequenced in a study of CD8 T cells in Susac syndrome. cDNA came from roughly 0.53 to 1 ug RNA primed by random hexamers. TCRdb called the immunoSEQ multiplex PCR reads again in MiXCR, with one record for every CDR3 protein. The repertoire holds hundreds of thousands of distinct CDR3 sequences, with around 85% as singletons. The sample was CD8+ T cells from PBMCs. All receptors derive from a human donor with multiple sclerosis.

CDR3 amino acids: CASSPGLAGGSSYNEQFF. The DNA of the CDR3 is TGTGCCAGCAGCCCGGGACTAGCGGGGGGAAGCTCCTACAATGAGCAGTTCTTC. V usage is TRBV7-3 and J usage is TRBJ2-1; 15 bases align to TRBD2. V trimming: 5 bases; J trimming: 0 bases; junction bases outside the gene matches: 5. CDR3 size: 18 residues. Germline V CDR1 and CDR2: SGHTA, FQGTGA. The whole variable domain, filled in from reference TRBV7-3 and TRBJ2-1, reads GAGVSQTPSNKVTEKGKYVELRCDPISGHTALYWYRQSLGQGPEFLIYFQGTGAADDSGLPNDRFFAVRPEGSVSTLKIQRTERGDSAVYLCASSPGLAGGSSYNEQFFGPGTRLTVL.

Here the CDR3 reads CASGQGNEQFF. The CDR3 coding sequence is TGTGCCAGCGGCCAGGGCAATGAGCAGTTCTTC. This chain connects TRBV27 to TRBJ2-1, with D perhaps matching TRBD1 (5 bases). CDR3 length: 11 amino acids. The germline V gene has CDR1 MNHEY and CDR2 SMNVEV (reference sequence). Trimming left V 8 bases short and J 6 bases short, with 8 bases between.

The CDR3, as DNA: TGTGCCAGCACCCGGTGGGGGACAGCTGCTCGAGGCGAGCAGTACTTC. It specifies CASTRWGTAARGEQYF. This chain uses TRBV5-4 with TRBJ2-7, with TRBD1 matching over 7 bases. The ends lost 6 bases at V and 6 bases at J; junction bases unmatched: 18. The CDR3 totals 16 residues. CDR1 is SGHNT and CDR2 is YYREEE in the germline V gene (reference sequence).

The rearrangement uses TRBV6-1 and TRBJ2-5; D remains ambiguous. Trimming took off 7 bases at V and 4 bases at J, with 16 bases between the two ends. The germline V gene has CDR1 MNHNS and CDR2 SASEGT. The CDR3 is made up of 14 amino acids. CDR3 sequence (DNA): TGTGCCAGCATAGGAGAAGGGATGCGAGAGACCCAGTACTTC. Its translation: CASIGEGMRETQYF.

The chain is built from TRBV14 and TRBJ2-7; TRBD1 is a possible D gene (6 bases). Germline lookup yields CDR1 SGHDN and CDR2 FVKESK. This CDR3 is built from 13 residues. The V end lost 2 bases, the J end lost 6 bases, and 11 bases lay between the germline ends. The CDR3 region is CASSQTGLVEQYF. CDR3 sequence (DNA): TGTGCCAGCAGCCAAACAGGGTTGGTCGAGCAGTACTTC.

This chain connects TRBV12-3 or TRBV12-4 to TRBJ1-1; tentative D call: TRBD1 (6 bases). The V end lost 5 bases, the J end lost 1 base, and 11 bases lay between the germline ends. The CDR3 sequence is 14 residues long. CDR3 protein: CASSPHRENTEAFF. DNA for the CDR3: TGTGCCAGCAGTCCCCACAGGGAGAACACTGAAGCTTTCTTT.

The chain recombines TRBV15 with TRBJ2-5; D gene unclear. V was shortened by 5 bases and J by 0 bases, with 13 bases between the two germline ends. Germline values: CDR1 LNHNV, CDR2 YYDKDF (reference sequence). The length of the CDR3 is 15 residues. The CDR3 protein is CATSLDMDHQETQYF. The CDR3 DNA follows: TGTGCCACCAGCTTAGATATGGACCACCAAGAGACCCAGTACTTC.

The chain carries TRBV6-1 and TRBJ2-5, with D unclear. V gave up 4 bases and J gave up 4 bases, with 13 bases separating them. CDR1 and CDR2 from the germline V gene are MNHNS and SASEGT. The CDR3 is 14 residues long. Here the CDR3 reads CASSGHPGGETQYF. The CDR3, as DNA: TGTGCCAGCAGTGGACACCCAGGCGGAGAGACCCAGTACTTC.

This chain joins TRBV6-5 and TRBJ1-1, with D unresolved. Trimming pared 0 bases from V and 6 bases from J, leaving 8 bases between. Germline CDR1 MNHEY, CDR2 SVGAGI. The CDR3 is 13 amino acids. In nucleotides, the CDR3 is TGTGCCAGCAGTTACTCAGGGCTAGCTGAAGCTTTCTTT. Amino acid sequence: CASSYSGLAEAFF.

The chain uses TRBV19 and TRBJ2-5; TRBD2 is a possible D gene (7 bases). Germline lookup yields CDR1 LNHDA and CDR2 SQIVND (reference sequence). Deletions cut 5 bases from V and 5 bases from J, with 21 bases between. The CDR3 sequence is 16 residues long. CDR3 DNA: TGTGCCAGTAGTCGGGAGCGTGAGGGGGGGCCTGAGACCCAGTACTTC. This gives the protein CASSREREGGPETQYF.

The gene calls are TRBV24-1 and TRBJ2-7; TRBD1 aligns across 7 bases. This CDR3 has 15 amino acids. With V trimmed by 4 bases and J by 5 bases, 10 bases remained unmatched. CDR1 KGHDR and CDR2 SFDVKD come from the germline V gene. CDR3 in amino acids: CATSDLRGTNDEQYF. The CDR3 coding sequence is TGTGCCACCAGTGACCTCAGGGGGACAAACGACGAGCAGTACTTC.

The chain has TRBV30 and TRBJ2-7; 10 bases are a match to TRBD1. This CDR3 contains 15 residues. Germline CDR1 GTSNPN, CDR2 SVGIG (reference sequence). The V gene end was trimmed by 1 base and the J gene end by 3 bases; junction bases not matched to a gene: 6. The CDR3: CAWSAGTGALYEQYF. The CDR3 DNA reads TGTGCCTGGAGTGCTGGGACAGGGGCCCTCTACGAGCAGTACTTC.

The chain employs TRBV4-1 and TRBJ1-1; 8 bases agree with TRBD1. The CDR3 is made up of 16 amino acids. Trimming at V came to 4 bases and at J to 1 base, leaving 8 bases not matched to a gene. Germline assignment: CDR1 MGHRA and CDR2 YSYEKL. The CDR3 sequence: CASSRIPGQENTEAFF. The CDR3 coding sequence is TGCGCCAGCAGCCGCATCCCGGGACAGGAGAACACTGAAGCTTTCTTT.

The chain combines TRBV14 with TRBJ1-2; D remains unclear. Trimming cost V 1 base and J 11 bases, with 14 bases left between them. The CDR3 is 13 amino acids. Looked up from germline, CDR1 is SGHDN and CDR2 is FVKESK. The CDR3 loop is CASSQVDGKGYTF. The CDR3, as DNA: TGTGCCAGCAGCCAAGTTGACGGGAAAGGGTACACCTTC.

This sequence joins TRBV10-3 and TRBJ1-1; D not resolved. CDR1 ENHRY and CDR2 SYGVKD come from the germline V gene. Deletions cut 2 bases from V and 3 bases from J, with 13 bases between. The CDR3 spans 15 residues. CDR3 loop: CAISEGPDGDTEAFF. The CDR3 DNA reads TGTGCCATCAGTGAGGGACCCGATGGCGACACTGAAGCTTTCTTT.

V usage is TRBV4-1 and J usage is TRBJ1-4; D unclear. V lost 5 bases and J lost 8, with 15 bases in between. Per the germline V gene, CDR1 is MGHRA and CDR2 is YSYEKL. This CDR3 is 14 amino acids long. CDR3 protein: CASSRIKGQEKLFF. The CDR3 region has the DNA TGCGCCAGCAGCAGGATCAAGGGTCAAGAAAAACTGTTTTTT.

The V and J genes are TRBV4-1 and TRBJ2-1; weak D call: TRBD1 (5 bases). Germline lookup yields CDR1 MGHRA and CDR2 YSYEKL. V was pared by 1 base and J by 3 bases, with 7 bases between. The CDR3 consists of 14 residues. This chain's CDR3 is CASSQGGHYNEQFF. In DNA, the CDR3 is TGCGCCAGCAGCCAAGGGGGCCACTACAATGAGCAGTTCTTC.

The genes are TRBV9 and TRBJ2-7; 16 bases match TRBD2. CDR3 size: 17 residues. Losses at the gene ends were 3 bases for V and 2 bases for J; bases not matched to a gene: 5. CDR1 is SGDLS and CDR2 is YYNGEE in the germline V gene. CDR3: CASSGGTSGRDPYEQYF. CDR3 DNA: TGTGCCAGCAGCGGAGGGACTAGCGGGAGGGACCCCTACGAGCAGTACTTC. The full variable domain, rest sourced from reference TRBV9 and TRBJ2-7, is DSGVTQTPKHLITATGQRVTLRCSPRSGDLSVYWYQQSLDQGLQFLIQYYNGEERAKGNILERFSAQQFPDLHSELNLSSLELGDSALYFCASSGGTSGRDPYEQYFGPGTRLTVT.

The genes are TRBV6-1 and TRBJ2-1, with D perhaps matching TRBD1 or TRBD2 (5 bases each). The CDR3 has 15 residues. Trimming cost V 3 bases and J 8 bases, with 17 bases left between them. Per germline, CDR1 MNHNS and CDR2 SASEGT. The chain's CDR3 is CASSDGTTEIDEQFF. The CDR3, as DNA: TGTGCCAGCAGTGACGGGACCACGGAGATCGATGAGCAGTTCTTC.

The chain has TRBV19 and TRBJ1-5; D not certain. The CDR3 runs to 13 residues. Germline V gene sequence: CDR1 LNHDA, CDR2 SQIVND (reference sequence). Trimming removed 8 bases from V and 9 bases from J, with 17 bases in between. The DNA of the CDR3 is TGTGCCAGTCATCAGGAACGGTTACGGCCCCAGCATTTT. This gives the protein CASHQERLRPQHF.

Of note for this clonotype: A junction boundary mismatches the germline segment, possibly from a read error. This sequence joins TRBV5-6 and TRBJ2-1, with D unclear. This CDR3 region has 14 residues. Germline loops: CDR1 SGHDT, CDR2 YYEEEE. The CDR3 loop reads CASSPTGSFNEQFF. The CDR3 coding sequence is TGTGCCAGCAGCCCGACCGGGTCCTTCAATGAGCAGTTCTTC.

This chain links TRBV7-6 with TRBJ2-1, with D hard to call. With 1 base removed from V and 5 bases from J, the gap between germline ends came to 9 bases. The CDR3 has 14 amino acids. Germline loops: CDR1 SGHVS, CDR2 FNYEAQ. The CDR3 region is CASSLVALDNEQFF. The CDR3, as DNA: TGTGCCAGCAGCTTAGTAGCCCTCGACAATGAGCAGTTCTTC.

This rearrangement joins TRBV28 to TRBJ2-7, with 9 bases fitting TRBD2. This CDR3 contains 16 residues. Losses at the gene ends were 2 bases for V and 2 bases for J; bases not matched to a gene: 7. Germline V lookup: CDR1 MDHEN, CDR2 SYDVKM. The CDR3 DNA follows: TGTGCCAGCAGTTTAGCGGGAGGGCTGGGCGCCTACGAGCAGTACTTC. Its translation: CASSLAGGLGAYEQYF.

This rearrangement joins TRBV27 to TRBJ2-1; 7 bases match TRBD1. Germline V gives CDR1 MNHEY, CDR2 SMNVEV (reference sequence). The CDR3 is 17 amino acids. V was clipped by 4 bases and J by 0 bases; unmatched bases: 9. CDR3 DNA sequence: TGTGCCAGCAGTTCGCTCGACAGGGCTAGCTCCTACAATGAGCAGTTCTTC. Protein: CASSSLDRASSYNEQFF.

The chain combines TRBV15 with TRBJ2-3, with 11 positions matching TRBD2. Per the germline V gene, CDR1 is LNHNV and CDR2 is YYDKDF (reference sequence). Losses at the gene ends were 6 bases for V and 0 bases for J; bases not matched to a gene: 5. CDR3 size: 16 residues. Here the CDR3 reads CATRSTSGTSTDTQYF. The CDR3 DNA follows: TGTGCCACCAGGTCGACTAGCGGGACCAGCACAGATACGCAGTATTTT.

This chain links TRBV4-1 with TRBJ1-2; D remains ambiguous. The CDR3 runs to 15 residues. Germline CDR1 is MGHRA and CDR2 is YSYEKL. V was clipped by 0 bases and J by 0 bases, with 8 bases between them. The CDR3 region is CASSQDEASNYGYTF. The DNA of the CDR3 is TGCGCCAGCAGCCAAGATGAGGCGTCTAACTATGGCTACACCTTC.

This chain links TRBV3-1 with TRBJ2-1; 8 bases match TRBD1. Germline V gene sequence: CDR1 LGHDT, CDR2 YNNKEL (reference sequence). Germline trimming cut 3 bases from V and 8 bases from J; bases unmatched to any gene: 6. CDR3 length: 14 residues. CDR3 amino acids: CASSHDRGRHEQFF. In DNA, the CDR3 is TGTGCCAGCAGCCATGACAGGGGACGACATGAGCAGTTCTTC.

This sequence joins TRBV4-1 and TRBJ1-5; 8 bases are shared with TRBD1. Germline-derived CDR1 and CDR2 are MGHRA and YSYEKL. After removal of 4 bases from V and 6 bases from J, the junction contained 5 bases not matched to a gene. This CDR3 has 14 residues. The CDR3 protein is CASSLTGEGQPQHF. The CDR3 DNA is TGCGCCAGCAGCCTGACAGGGGAAGGTCAGCCCCAGCATTTT.

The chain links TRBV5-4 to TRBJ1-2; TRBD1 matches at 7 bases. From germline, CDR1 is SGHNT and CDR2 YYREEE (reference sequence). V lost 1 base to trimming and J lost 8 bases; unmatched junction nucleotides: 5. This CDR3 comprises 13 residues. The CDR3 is CASSLPPGQGYTF. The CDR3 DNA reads TGTGCCAGCAGCTTGCCTCCGGGACAGGGCTACACCTTC.

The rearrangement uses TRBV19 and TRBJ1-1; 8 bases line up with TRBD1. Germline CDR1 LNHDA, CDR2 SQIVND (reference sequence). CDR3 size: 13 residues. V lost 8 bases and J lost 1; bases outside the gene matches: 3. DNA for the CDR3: TGTGCCAGTGGACAGGGCAAGAACACTGAAGCTTTCTTT. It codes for CASGQGKNTEAFF. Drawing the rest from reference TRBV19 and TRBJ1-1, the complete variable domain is DGGITQSPKYLFRKEGQNVTLSCEQNLNHDAMYWYRQDPGQGLRLIYYSQIVNDFQKGDIAEGYSVSREKKESFPLTVTSAQKNPTAFYLCASGQGKNTEAFFGQGTRLTVV.

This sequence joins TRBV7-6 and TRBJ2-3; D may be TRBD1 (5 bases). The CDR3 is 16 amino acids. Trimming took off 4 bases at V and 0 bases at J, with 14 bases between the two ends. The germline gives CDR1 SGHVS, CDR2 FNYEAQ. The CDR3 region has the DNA TGTGCCAGCAGCTCCCGACAGAGGAAGAGCACAGATACGCAGTATTTT. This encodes CASSSRQRKSTDTQYF.

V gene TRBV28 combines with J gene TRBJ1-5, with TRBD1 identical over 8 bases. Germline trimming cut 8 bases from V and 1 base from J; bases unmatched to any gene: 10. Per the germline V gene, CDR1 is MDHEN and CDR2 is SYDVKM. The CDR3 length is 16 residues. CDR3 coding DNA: TGTGCCAGCGGCACCCTTGGACAGGGAAGCAATCAGCCCCAGCATTTT. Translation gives CASGTLGQGSNQPQHF.